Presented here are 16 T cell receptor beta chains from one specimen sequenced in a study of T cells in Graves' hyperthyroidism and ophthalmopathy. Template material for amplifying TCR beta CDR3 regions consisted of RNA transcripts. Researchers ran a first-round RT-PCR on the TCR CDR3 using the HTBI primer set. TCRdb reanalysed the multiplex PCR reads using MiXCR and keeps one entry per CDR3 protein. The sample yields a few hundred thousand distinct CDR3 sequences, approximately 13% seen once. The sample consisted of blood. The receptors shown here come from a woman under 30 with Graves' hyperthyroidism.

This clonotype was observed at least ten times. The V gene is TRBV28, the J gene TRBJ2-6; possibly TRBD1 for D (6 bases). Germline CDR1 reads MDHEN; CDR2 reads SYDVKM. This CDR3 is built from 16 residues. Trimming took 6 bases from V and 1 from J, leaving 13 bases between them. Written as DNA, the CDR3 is TGTGCCAGCAGCCGATCACAGGGTTCTGGGGCCAACGTCCTGACTTTC. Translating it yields CASSRSQGSGANVLTF.

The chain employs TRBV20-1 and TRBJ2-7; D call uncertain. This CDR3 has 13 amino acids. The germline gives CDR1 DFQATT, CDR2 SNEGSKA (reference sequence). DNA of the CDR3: TGCAGCGCCTGGGTCCCCTCCTCCTACGAGCAGTACTTC. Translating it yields CSAWVPSSYEQYF.

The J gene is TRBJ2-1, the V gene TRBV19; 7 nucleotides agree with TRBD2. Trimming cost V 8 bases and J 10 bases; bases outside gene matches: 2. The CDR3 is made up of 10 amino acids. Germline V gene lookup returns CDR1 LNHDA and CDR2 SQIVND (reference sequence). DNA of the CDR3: TGTGCCAGTGGGCGGGGGGAGCAGTTCTTC. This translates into CASGRGEQFF. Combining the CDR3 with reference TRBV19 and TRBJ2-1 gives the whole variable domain DGGITQSPKYLFRKEGQNVTLSCEQNLNHDAMYWYRQDPGQGLRLIYYSQIVNDFQKGDIAEGYSVSREKKESFPLTVTSAQKNPTAFYLCASGRGEQFFGPGTRLTVL.

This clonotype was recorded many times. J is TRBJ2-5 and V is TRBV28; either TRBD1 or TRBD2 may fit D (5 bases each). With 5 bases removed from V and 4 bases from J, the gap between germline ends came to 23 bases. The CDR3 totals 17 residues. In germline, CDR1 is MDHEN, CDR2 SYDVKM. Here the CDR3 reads CASSPRRGATTGETQYF. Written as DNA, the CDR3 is TGTGCCAGCAGTCCCCGCCGAGGGGCCACGACGGGAGAGACCCAGTACTTC.

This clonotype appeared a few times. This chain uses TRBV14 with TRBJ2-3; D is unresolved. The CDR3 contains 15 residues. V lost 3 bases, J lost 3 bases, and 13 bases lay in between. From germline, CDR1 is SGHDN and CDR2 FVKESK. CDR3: CASSQSQTQTDTQYF. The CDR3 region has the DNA TGTGCCAGCAGCCAGTCTCAGACACAAACAGATACGCAGTATTTT.

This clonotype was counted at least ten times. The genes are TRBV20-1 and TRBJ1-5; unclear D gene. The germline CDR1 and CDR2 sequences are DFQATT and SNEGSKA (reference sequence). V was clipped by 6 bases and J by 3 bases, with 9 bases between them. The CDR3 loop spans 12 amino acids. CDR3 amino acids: CSASPYNQPQHF. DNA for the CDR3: TGCAGTGCCTCTCCGTACAATCAGCCCCAGCATTTT.

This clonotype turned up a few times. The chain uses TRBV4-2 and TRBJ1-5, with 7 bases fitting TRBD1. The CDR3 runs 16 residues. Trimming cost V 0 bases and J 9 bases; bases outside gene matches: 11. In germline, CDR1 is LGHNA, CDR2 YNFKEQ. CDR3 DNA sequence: TGTGCCAGCAGCCAAGATGGGACAGCAGTCGCGGGGCCCCAGCATTTT. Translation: CASSQDGTAVAGPQHF.

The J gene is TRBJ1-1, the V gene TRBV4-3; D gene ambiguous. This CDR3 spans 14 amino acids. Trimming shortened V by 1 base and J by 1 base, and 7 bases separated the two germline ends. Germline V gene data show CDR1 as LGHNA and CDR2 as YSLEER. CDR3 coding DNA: TGCGCCAGCAGCCAAGTTTTTCCGAACACTGAAGCTTTCTTT. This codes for CASSQVFPNTEAFF.

This CDR3 reads CASSMREQILNYGYTF. As DNA, the CDR3 is TGTGCCAGTAGTATGCGGGAGCAAATACTAAACTATGGCTACACCTTC. The chain recombines TRBV19 with TRBJ1-2, with D unclear. The germline V gene has CDR1 LNHDA and CDR2 SQIVND (reference sequence). V lost 3 bases, J lost 2 bases, and 16 bases lay in between. This CDR3 has 16 residues.

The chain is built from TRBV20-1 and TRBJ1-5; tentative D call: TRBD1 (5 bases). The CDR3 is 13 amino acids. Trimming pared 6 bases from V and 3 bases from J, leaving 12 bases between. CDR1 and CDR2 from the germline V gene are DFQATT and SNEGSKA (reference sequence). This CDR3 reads CSAIDRVNQPQHF. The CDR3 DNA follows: TGCAGTGCGATAGACAGAGTCAATCAGCCCCAGCATTTT.

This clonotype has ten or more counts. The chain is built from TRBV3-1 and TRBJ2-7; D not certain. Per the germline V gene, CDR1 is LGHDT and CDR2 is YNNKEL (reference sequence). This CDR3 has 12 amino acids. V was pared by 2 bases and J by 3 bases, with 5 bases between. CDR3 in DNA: TGTGCCAGCAGCCAAACCAACTACGAGCAGTACTTC. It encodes CASSQTNYEQYF.

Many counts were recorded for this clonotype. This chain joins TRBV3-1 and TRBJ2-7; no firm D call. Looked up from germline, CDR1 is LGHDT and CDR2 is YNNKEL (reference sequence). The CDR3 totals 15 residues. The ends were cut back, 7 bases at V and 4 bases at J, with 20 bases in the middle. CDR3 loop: CASTSSRSSRYEQYF. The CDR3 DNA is TGTGCCAGCACATCGTCGCGGTCCTCACGGTACGAGCAGTACTTC.

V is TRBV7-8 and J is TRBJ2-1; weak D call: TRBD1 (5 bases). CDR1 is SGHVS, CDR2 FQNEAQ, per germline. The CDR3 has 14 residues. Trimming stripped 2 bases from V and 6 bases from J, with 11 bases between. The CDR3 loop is CASSLQAGSNEQFF. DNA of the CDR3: TGTGCCAGCAGCTTACAGGCAGGGTCCAATGAGCAGTTCTTC.

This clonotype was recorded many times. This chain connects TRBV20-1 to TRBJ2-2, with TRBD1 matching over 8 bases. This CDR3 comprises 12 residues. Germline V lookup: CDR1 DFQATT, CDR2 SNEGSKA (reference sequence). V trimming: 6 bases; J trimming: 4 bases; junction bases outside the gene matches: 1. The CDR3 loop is CSADRVTGELFF. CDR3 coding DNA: TGCAGTGCGGACAGGGTCACCGGGGAGCTGTTTTTT.

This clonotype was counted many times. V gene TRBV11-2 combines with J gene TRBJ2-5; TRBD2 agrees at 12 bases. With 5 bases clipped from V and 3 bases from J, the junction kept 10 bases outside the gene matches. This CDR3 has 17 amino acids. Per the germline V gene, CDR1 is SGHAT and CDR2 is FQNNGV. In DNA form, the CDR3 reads TGTGCCAGCAGCACCCACCGTCGACTAGCGGGGGAAGAGACCCAGTACTTC. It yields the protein CASSTHRRLAGEETQYF.

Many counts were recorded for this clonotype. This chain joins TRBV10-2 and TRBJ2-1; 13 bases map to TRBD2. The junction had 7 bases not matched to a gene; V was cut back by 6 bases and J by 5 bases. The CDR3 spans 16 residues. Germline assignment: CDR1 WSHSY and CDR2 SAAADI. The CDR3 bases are TGCGCCAGCAGCCCCGGACTAGCGGGGGTGAACAATGAGCAGTTCTTC. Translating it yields CASSPGLAGVNNEQFF.